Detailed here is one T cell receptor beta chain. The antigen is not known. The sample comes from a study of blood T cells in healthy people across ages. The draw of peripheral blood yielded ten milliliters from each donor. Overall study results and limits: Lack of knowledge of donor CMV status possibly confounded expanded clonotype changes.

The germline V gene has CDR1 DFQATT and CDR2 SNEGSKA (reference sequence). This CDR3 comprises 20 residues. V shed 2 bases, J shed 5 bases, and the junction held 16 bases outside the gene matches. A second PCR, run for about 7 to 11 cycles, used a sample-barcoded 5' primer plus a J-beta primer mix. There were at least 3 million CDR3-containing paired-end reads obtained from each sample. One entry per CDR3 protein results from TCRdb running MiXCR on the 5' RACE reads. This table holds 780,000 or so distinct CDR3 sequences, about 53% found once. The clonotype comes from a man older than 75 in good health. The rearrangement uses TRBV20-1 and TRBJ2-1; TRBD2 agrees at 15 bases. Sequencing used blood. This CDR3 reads CSARPGLAGGPSLSHNEQFF. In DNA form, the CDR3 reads TGCAGTGCTAGACCCGGACTAGCGGGAGGGCCCTCGTTATCCCACAATGAGCAGTTCTTC.